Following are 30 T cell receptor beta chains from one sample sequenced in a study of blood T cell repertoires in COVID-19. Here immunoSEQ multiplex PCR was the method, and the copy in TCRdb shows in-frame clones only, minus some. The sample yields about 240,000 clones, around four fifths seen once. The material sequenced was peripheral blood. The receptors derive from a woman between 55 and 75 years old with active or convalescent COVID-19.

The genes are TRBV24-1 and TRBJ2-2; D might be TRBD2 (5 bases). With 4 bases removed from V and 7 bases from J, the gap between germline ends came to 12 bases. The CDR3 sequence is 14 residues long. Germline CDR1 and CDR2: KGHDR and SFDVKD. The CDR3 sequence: CATSDQLVDGELFF. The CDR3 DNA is TGTGCCACCAGTGACCAACTAGTGGACGGGGAGCTGTTTTTT.

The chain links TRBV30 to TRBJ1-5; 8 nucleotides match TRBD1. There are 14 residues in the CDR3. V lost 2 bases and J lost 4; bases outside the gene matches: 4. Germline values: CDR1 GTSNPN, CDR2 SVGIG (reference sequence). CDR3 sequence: CAWSTRTGNQPQHF. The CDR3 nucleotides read TGTGCCTGGAGTACCCGGACAGGGAATCAGCCCCAGCATTTT. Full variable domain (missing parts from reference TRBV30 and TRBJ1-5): SQTIHQWPATLVQPVGSPLSLECTVEGTSNPNLYWYRQAAGRGLQLLFYSVGIGQISSEVPQNLSASRPQDRQFILSSKKLLLSDSGFYLCAWSTRTGNQPQHFGDGTRLSIL.

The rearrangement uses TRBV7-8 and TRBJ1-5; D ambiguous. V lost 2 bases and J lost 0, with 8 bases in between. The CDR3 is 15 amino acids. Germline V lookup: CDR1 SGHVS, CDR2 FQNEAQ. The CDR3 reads CASSLTENSNQPQHF. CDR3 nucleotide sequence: TGTGCCAGCAGCTTAACAGAAAATAGCAATCAGCCCCAGCATTTT.

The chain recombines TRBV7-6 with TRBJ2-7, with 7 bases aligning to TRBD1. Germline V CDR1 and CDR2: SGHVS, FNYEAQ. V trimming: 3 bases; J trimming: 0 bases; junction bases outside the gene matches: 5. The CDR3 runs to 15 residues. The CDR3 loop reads CASSLTGTSSYEQYF. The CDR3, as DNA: TGTGCCAGCAGCTTGACAGGGACGAGCTCCTACGAGCAGTACTTC.

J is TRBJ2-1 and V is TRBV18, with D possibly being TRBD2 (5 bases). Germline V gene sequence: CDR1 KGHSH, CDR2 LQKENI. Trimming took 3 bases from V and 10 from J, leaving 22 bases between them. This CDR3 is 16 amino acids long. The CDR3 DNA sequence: TGTGCCAGCTCACCCACAGACGGGTTTTGGAGGCTGGAGCAGTTCTTC. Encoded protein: CASSPTDGFWRLEQFF.

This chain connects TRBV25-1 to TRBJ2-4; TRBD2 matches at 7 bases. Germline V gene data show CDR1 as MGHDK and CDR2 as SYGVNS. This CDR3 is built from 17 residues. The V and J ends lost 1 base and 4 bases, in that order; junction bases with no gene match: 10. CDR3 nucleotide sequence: TGTGCCAGCAGTGAATCAGGGAGGGTAACATCGAAAAACATTCAGTACTTC. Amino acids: CASSESGRVTSKNIQYF. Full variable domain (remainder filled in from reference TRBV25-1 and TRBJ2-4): EADIYQTPRYLVIGTGKKITLECSQTMGHDKMYWYQQDPGMELHLIHYSYGVNSTEKGDLSSESTVSRIRTEHFPLTLESARPSHTSQYLCASSESGRVTSKNIQYFGAGTRLSVL.

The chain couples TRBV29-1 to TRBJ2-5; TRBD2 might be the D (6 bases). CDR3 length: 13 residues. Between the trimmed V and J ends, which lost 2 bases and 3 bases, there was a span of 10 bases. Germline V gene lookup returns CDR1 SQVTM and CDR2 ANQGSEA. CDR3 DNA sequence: TGCAGCGTTGAACCTAGCGTAAAAGAGACCCAGTACTTC. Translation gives CSVEPSVKETQYF.

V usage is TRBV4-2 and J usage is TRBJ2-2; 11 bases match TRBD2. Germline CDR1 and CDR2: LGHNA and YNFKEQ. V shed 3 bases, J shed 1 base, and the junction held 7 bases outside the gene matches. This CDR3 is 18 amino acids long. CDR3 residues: CASSQVPSGGRNTGELFF. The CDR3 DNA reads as TGTGCCAGCAGCCAGGTCCCTAGCGGGGGGAGGAACACCGGGGAGCTGTTTTTT.

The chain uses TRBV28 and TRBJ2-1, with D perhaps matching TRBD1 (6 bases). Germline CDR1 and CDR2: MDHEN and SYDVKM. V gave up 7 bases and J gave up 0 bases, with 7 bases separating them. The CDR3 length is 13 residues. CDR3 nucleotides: TGTGCCAGCATGGACAGCTCCTACAATGAGCAGTTCTTC. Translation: CASMDSSYNEQFF. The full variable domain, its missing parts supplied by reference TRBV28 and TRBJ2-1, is DVKVTQSSRYLVKRTGEKVFLECVQDMDHENMFWYRQDPGLGLRLIYFSYDVKMKEKGDIPEGYSVSREKKERFSLILESASTNQTSMYLCASMDSSYNEQFFGPGTRLTVL.

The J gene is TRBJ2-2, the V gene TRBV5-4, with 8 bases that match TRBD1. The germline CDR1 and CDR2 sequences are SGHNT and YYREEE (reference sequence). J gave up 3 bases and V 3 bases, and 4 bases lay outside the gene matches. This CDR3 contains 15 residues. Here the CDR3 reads CASSYGQGDTGELFF. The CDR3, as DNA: TGTGCCAGCAGCTACGGACAGGGTGACACCGGGGAGCTGTTTTTT.

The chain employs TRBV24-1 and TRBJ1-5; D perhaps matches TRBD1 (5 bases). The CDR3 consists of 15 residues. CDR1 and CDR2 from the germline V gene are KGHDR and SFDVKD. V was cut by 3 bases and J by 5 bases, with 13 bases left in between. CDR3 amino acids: CATSDIGGVDQPQHF. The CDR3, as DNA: TGTGCCACCAGTGATATTGGGGGGGTCGATCAGCCCCAGCATTTT.

CDR3 loop: CASSLAGGPSTGELFF. In DNA form, the CDR3 reads TGTGCCAGCAGCTTAGCGGGAGGGCCGAGCACCGGGGAGCTGTTTTTT. The V call is TRBV11-2, the J call TRBJ2-2, with 8 positions matching TRBD2. J gave up 4 bases and V 1 base, and 5 bases lay outside the gene matches. The germline V gene encodes CDR1 SGHAT and CDR2 FQNNGV. The CDR3 sequence is 16 residues long.

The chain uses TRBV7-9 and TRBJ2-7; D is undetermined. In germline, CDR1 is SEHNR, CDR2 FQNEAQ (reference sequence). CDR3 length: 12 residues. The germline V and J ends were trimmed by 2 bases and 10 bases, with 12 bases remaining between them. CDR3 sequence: CASSLIAGLQYF. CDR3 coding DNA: TGTGCCAGCAGCTTAATCGCCGGTCTCCAGTACTTC.

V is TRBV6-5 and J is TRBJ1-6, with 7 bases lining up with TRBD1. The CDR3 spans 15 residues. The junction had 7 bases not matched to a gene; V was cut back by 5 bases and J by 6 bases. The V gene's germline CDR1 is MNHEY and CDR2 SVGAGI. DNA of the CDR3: TGTGCCAGCAGTCCCTCCGGGACAGCTAATTCACCCCTCCACTTT. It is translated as CASSPSGTANSPLHF.

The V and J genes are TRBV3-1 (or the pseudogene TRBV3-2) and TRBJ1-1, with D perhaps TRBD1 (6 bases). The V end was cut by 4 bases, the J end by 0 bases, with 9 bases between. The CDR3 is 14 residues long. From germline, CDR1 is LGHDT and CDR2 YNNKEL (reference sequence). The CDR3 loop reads CASSPQGLNTEAFF. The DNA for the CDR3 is TGTGCCAGCAGCCCACAGGGCCTGAACACTGAAGCTTTCTTT.

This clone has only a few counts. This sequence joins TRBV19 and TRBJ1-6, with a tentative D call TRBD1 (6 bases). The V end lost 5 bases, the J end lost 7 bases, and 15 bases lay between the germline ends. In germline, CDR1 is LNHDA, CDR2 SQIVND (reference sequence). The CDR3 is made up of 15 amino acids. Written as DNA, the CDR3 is TGTGCCAGTAGTCTCCAACAGGGTTCAAATTCACCCCTCCACTTT. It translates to CASSLQQGSNSPLHF.

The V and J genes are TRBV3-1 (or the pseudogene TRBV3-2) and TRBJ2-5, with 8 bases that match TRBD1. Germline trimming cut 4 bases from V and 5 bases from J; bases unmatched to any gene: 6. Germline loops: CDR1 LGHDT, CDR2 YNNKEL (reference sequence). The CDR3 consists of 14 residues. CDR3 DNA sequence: TGTGCCAGCAGCCTACGGACAGGGTGGGAGACCCAGTACTTC. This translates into CASSLRTGWETQYF.

CDR3 nucleotides: TGTGCCAGCAGCGTAGGGACAGACTATGGCTACACCTTC. It yields the protein CASSVGTDYGYTF. The rearrangement joins TRBV9 to TRBJ1-2; TRBD1 is a possible D gene (6 bases). Germline-derived CDR1 and CDR2 are SGDLS and YYNGEE. Trimming stripped 0 bases from V and 3 bases from J, with 6 bases between. The CDR3 sequence is 13 residues long.

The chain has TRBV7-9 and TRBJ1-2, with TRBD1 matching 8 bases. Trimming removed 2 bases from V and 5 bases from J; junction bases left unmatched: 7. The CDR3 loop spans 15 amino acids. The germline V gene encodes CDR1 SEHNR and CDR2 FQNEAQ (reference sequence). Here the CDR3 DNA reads TGTGCCAGCAGCTTACAGACAGGGGCGGGGTATGGCTACACCTTC. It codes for CASSLQTGAGYGYTF.

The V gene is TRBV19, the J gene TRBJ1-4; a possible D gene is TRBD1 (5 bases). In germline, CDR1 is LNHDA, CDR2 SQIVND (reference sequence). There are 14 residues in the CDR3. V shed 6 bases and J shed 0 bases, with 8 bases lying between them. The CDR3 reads CASSRQTTNEKLFF. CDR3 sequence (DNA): TGTGCCAGTAGCCGACAGACAACTAATGAAAAACTGTTTTTT.

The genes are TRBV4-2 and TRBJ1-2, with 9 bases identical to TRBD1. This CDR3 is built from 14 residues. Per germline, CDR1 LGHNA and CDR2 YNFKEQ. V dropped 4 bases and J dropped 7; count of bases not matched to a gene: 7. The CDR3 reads CASSPDRGSGGYTF. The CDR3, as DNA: TGTGCCAGCAGCCCTGACAGGGGGTCCGGTGGCTACACCTTC.

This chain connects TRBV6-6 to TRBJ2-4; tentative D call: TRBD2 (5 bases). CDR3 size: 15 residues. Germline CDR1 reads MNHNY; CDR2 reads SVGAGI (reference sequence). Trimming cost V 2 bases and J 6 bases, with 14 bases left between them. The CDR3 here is CASSYGELRLNIQYF. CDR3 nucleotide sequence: TGTGCCAGCAGTTACGGGGAGCTGAGACTAAACATTCAGTACTTC.

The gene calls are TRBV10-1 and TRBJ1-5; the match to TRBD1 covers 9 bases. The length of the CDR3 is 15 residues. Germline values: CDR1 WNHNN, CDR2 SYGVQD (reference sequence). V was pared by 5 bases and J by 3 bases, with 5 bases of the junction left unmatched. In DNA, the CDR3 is TGCGCCAGCAGTAATTGGACAGGGGACAATCAGCCCCAGCATTTT. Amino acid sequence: CASSNWTGDNQPQHF.

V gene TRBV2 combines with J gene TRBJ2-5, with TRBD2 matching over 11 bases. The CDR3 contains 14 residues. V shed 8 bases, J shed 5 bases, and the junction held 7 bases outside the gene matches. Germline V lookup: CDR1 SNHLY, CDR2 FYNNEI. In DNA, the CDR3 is TGTGCCAGCCATATGACTAGCGGGGAGGAGACCCAGTACTTC. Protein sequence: CASHMTSGEETQYF.

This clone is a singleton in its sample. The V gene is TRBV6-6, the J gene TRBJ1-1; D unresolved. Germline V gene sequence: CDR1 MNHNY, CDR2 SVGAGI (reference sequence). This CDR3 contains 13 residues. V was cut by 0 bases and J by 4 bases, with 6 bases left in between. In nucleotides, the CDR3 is TGTGCCAGCAGTTACTCGGAGTCCACTGAAGCTTTCTTT. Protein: CASSYSESTEAFF.

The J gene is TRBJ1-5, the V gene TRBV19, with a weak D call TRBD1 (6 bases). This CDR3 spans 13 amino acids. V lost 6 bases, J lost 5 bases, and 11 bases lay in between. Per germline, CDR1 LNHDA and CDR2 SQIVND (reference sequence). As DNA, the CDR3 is TGTGCCAGTAGCCTGGGGGCTGATCAGCCCCAGCATTTT. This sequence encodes CASSLGADQPQHF.

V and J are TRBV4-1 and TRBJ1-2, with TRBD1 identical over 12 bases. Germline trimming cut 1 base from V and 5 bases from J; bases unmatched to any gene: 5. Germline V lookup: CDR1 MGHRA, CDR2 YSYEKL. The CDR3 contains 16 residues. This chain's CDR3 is CASSQGDRGLNYGYTF. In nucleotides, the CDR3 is TGCGCCAGCAGCCAAGGGGACAGGGGGCTTAATTATGGCTACACCTTC.

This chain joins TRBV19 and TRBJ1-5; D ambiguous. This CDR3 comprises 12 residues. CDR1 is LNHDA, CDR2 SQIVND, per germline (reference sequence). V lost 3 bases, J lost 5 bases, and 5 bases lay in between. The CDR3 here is CASSIPDQPQHF. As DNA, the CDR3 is TGTGCCAGTAGTATTCCCGATCAGCCCCAGCATTTT.

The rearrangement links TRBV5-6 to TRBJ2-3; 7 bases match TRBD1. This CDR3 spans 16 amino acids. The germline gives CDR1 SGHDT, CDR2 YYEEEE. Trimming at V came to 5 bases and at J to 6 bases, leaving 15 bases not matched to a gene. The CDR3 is CASRNTGTAGRDTQYF. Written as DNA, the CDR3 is TGTGCCAGCAGGAACACCGGGACAGCTGGTCGGGATACGCAGTATTTT.

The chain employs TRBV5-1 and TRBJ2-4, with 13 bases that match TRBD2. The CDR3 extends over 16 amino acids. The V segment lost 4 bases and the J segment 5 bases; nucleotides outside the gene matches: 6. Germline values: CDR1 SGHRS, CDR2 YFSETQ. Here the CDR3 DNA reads TGCGCCAGCAGCCCCCGACTAGCGGGGGGCCAAAACATTCAGTACTTC. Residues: CASSPRLAGGQNIQYF.